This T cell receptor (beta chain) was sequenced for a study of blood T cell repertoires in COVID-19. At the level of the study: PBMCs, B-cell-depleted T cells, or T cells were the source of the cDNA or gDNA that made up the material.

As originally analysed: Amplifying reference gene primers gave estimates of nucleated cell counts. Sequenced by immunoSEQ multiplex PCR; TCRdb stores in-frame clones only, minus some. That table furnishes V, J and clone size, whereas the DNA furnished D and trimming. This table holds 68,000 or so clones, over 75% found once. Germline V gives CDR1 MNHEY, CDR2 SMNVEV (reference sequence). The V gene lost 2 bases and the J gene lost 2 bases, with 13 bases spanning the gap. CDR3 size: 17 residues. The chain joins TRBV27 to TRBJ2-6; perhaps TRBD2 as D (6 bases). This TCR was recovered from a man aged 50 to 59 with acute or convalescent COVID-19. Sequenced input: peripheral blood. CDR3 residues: CASSLRGSGTGANVLTF. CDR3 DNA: TGTGCCAGCAGTTTACGGGGGAGTGGAACTGGGGCCAACGTCCTGACTTTC.